Listed below are T cell receptor beta chains from one sample, sequenced in a study of cytomegalovirus exposure and HLA in healthy donors. Clones were sequenced by immunoSEQ multiplex PCR, and TCRdb holds only the in-frame ones, with some missing. The sample yields about 160,000 clones, roughly 80% seen once. Source material: PBMCs. These receptors all stem from a male donor in good health and CMV-seropositive. Both conserved end residues are part of each CDR3. Each record gives: J gene, V gene, CDR3 length, CDR3 protein.

TRBJ1-2,TRBV7-9,15,CSSSLQGLDTSLYTF
TRBJ2-2,TRBV13,16,CASSYRPGQGSGELFF
TRBJ1-5,TRBV25-1,16,CASSDPRDRTNQPQHF
TRBJ2-3,TRBV10-3,17,CATAWGEGRYGTDTQYF
TRBJ2-7,TRBV4-1,15,CASSQPTSGTPEQYF
TRBJ2-1,TRBV6-5,15,CASSPRGGKEGEQFF
TRBJ1-5,TRBV30,13,CAWRTGINQPQHF
TRBJ2-5,TRBV7-9,15,CASSAPGLAGETQYF
TRBJ1-4,TRBV14,12,CASSQFREKLFF
TRBJ1-5,TRBV5-6,16,CASSFFRDFGNQPQHF
TRBJ2-7,TRBV6-5,15,CASSPGQVSSYEQYF
TRBJ2-7,TRBV25-1,13,CASSVQDSYEQYF
TRBJ1-1,TRBV27,14,CASRPGQGSSEAFF
TRBJ2-1,TRBV11-3,13,CASSMDSYNEQFF
TRBJ2-1,TRBV9,16,CASSVGASGSYNEQFF
TRBJ2-3,TRBV11-3,14,CASSSRTSLDTQYF
TRBJ2-1,TRBV5-8,14,CASSLGTWFNEQFF
TRBJ1-5,TRBV7-2,17,CASSLAPQGARNQPQHF
TRBJ1-2,TRBV4-2,15,CASSQNPPHSYGYTF
TRBJ1-1,TRBV6-1,14,CASSEGQGGTEAFF
TRBJ1-5,TRBV6-1,15,CASSSHVGDAQPQHF
TRBJ2-7,TRBV7-9,13,CASSLGATYEQYF
TRBJ1-1,TRBV7-9,13,CASSGRGNTEAFF
TRBJ1-2,TRBV21-1,10,CASSSDSRTF
TRBJ1-3,TRBV6-6,15,CASSGGDVSGNTIYF
TRBJ1-3,TRBV9,15,CASSVDGGGGGTIYF
TRBJ2-7,TRBV7-9,16,CSSSFRSAGATYEQYF
TRBJ2-6,TRBV7-9,18,CSSSPVGGRVAGANVLTF
TRBJ1-5,TRBV14,13,CASSQGAVQPQHF
TRBJ2-5,TRBV18,13,CASVRGQQETQYF
TRBJ1-3,TRBV11-3,13,CASSRQGKDTIYF
TRBJ1-2,TRBV7-6,12,CASSSRDYGYTF
TRBJ2-7,TRBV18,19,CASSPLPGLTKHSSYEQYF
TRBJ2-7,TRBV9,14,CASSAGDRAYEQYF
TRBJ2-7,TRBV5-1,13,CASSRDFNYEQYF
TRBJ2-1,TRBV28,16,CASSPRALAVGNEQFF
TRBJ2-7,TRBV11-3,16,CASSLGNTVASYEQYF
TRBJ2-1,TRBV4-1,15,CASSQFHSSYNEQFF
TRBJ2-7,TRBV6-5,12,CASSRGGSEQYF
TRBJ2-3,TRBV21-1,16,CASSKPPSGGTDTQYF
TRBJ2-7,TRBV7-7,15,CASSSPRDPSSEQYF
TRBJ1-6,TRBV4-2,17,CASSQTTRQGKGSPLHF
TRBJ1-6,TRBV5-1,15,CASSGTESYNSPLHF
TRBJ2-1,TRBV6-5,13,CASRTNGGNEQFF
TRBJ2-3,TRBV5-1,15,CASRILAAPADTQYF
TRBJ2-1,TRBV14,16,CASSHSGRGSYNEQFF
TRBJ1-1,TRBV29-1,12,CSVRSRSSEAFF
TRBJ2-7,TRBV6-1,15,CASSEWTGGSYEQYF
TRBJ1-5,TRBV5-1,15,CASSLDTGHNQPQHF
TRBJ1-1,TRBV18,15,CASSPRTASNTEAFF
TRBJ2-1,TRBV10-3,14,CAISEITSGNEQFF
TRBJ2-4,TRBV28,15,CASSLPRVAKNIQYF